This section outlines one T cell receptor (beta chain) sequence together with its context. What it binds is unknown. This sample was taken from a study of T cells in localized non-small cell lung cancer. Study-level points and caveats: In uninvolved adjacent lung, T cell clonality reached its highest value, exceeding tumor. Adjacent lung held a median roughly 54 of the top 100 tumor clones. Since sequencing was restricted to only one region of the tumor, intratumor heterogeneity remains a possibility. Longer overall survival was associated with a higher density of T cells in the blood.

V was pared by 6 bases and J by 5 bases, with 17 bases between. The germline V gene has CDR1 MNHNY and CDR2 SVGAGI (reference sequence). This CDR3 is 14 amino acids long. TCRdb's table, derived via immunoSEQ multiplex PCR, lists solely in-frame clones and lacks some. The sample has more than 20,000 clones; around 85% are singletons. This sequence originates from a man aged 40-75 years with stage II squamous cell lung carcinoma. The chain carries TRBV6-6 and TRBJ2-7; D remains unclear. The sequencing here drew on PBMCs, taken before any cancer treatment. The CDR3 DNA reads TGTGCCAGCAGAAATCAGGATAATTTTGACGAGCAGTACTTC. Translating gives CASRNQDNFDEQYF.